This T cell receptor beta chain was retrieved from a study of cytomegalovirus exposure and HLA in healthy donors. Overall study results and limits: Later genetic work tied a missense DCLRE1C variant to beta-chain V and J trimming. The analysis excluded some indistinguishable V segments, including TRBV6-2 and TRBV6-3. The investigators catalogued about 170 TCR beta chains as cytomegalovirus-associated.

On this clone itself: The antigen remains undetermined.

Both 60 Vbeta primers and 13 Jbeta primers went into the PCR. Generated by immunoSEQ multiplex PCR, the TCRdb table keeps only in-frame clones and is missing some. The sample has approximately 170,000 clones, more than 65% seen once. J gave up 0 bases and V 3 bases, and 9 bases lay outside the gene matches. Germline V gene data show CDR1 as SGDLS and CDR2 as YYNGEE. The CDR3 sequence is 17 residues long. Sample: PBMCs. V and J are TRBV9 and TRBJ1-3; 7 bases match TRBD1. The source of this sequence is a woman in her 40s in good health and CMV-seropositive. CDR3 DNA: TGTGCCAGCAGCGCTCCACAGGGGCCAAGCTCTGGAAACACCATATATTTT. Amino acid sequence: CASSAPQGPSSGNTIYF.